This T cell receptor beta chain was observed in a study of T cells expressing NK-cell markers (dated by TCRdb to 2020 to 2022). Broadly, across the study: TCR beta-chain repertoires were profiled in sorted CD3+CD56+NKG2C+, CD3+CD56+NKG2C- and CD3+CD56-NKG2C+ T-cell subsets from about 8 donors. The eight sequenced donors were randomly selected healthy volunteers, three men and five women. The libraries were sequenced on Illumina HiSeq 2000/2500, MiSeq or NextSeq, producing 2 x 150 bp reads. Of the eight sequenced donors, seven were found to be HCMV-seropositive and one was found to be HCMV-seronegative. Here is what the overall study found, with its caveats: In over 5 donors, the dominant CD3+CD56+NKG2C+ clonotypes were among the top 10 CD8+ clonotypes and accounted for about 1.0-7.5% of CD8+ T cells. Those dominant clonotypes were again the most abundant among CD3+CD56-NKG2C+ cells in a few donors, at about 25-60.1%. It remained unclear whether the expanded NKG2C-expressing T cell clones were specific for HCMV antigens.

HCMV-specific IgG was detected in serum with a commercial ELISA kit to determine HCMV serostatus. Ficoll density gradient centrifugation was used to isolate peripheral blood mononuclear cells from blood. Sequencing took place on an Illumina HiSeq 2000. 5'RACE template switching, by which a universal primer site and unique molecular identifiers were added, was used to make TCR beta cDNA libraries. Synthesis of cDNA was primed from the TCR beta constant segment and was followed by two consecutive PCR amplification steps. Turning to the authors' computational methods: Reads were demultiplexed and grouped by UMI with MIGEC, and clonotypes were assembled and quantified with MiTCR. Only TCR cDNA sequences supported by at least two reads were kept to exclude erroneous sequences. Downstream repertoire analysis used the tcR package, and clonotypes were matched across fractions by CDR3 nucleotide sequence plus V segment. Antigen specificity was annotated against VDJdb with VDJmatch, allowing one amino acid substitution in CDR3. TCRdb reprocessed the reads into one record per CDR3 protein sequence, lacking DNA. These V and J calls rely on TCRdb rather than the paper's analysis. The sample table holds tens of thousands of distinct CDR3 sequences. Together, the top ten hold about 60% of the sample.

The germline V gene yields SGHTA for CDR1 and FQGNSA for CDR2. Measured from the cysteine to the phenylalanine, the CDR3 is 17 residues long. No coding sequence is recorded. Regarding this clonotype: The specificity of this receptor is unknown.

Sequenced: blood T cells: a sorted CD56 or NKG2C T cell subset, CD4+ or CD8+ T cells, or bulk PBMC T cells (not recorded which). This clonotype was obtained from a woman between 18 and 75 years old in good health. The chain is made from TRBV7-2 and TRBJ1-3; the D call from TCRdb, TRBD1, cannot be confirmed without DNA. The CDR3 here reads CASSLSFGGFFGNTIYF.